These T cell receptor beta chains were read from a single sample in a study of beta chain features in type 1 diabetes. Only in-frame clones appear in the TCRdb table, and some are missing; sequencing was by immunoSEQ multiplex PCR. The top ten hold approximately 0.021% of the sample, which has about 240,000 clones, roughly 13% seen once. Sequenced: naive CD4+ T cells from blood. The source is a young man with type 1 diabetes. CDR3s include the opening cysteine and the closing phenylalanine or tryptophan. The order of the fields is V gene, J gene, D gene, CDR3 length, clone size, CDR3 DNA, CDR3 protein. The D gene is left open where the match is weak. Only some rows state a clone size, as once, few, many or a class for expanded clones.

v_call: TRBV19; j_call: TRBJ1-5; d_call: TRBD1; cdr3_length: 15; clone_size: -; cdr3_nt: TGTGCCAGTAGGGTACCGGGACAGACCCTCGGGCCCCAGCATTTT; cdr3_aa: CASRVPGQTLGPQHF
v_call: TRBV5-4; j_call: TRBJ2-1; d_call: TRBD2; cdr3_length: 16; clone_size: few; cdr3_nt: TGTGCCAGCAGCTTGGCCGGGCGGGGGGGCCGGAACGAGCAGTTCTTC; cdr3_aa: CASSLAGRGGRNEQFF
v_call: TRBV5-4; j_call: TRBJ2-5; d_call: -; cdr3_length: 16; clone_size: -; cdr3_nt: TGTGCCAGCAGCTTGCAACAGGGCCGAGGGCAAGAGACCCAGTACTTC; cdr3_aa: CASSLQQGRGQETQYF
v_call: TRBV28; j_call: TRBJ2-7; d_call: TRBD2; cdr3_length: 16; clone_size: few; cdr3_nt: TGTGCCAGCAGCTCCGGGGGGGCGGCTAGCTCCTACGAGCAGTACTTC; cdr3_aa: CASSSGGAASSYEQYF
v_call: TRBV7-6; j_call: TRBJ2-2; d_call: TRBD1; cdr3_length: 16; clone_size: -; cdr3_nt: TGTGCCAGCAGCTTTGACGCGGGACAGGGGTCCGGGGAGCTGTTTTTT; cdr3_aa: CASSFDAGQGSGELFF
v_call: TRBV7-8; j_call: TRBJ2-7; d_call: -; cdr3_length: 14; clone_size: few; cdr3_nt: TGTGCCAGCAGCTTAGCGATAGGAGCCTACGAGCAGTACTTC; cdr3_aa: CASSLAIGAYEQYF
v_call: TRBV4-1; j_call: TRBJ1-2; d_call: TRBD1; cdr3_length: 16; clone_size: -; cdr3_nt: TGCGCCAGCAGCCAAGACCCGACAGGGGGCGGCTATGGCTACACCTTC; cdr3_aa: CASSQDPTGGGYGYTF
v_call: TRBV10-3; j_call: TRBJ2-1; d_call: TRBD2; cdr3_length: 15; clone_size: few; cdr3_nt: TGTGCCATCGGGCCCTTACTAGCGGGAGTAGAGGGGCAGTTCTTC; cdr3_aa: CAIGPLLAGVEGQFF
v_call: TRBV6-1; j_call: TRBJ2-5; d_call: TRBD1; cdr3_length: 13; clone_size: -; cdr3_nt: TGTGCCAGCAGGAGACAGGGAAGCGAGACCCAGTACTTC; cdr3_aa: CASRRQGSETQYF
v_call: TRBV15; j_call: TRBJ1-5; d_call: TRBD1; cdr3_length: 17; clone_size: -; cdr3_nt: TGTGCCACCAGTACCGGGACAGGGGGCTGGGGAAGTCAGCCCCAGCATTTT; cdr3_aa: CATSTGTGGWGSQPQHF
v_call: TRBV7-9; j_call: TRBJ2-3; d_call: -; cdr3_length: 13; clone_size: -; cdr3_nt: TGTGCCAGCAGCCCGAAGGGGGCAGATACGCAGTATTTT; cdr3_aa: CASSPKGADTQYF
v_call: TRBV10-2; j_call: TRBJ2-3; d_call: TRBD2; cdr3_length: 16; clone_size: few; cdr3_nt: TGCGCCAGCAGCCGACAAGGCGGGGGGGTCACAGATACGCAGTATTTT; cdr3_aa: CASSRQGGGVTDTQYF
v_call: TRBV6-5; j_call: TRBJ2-7; d_call: TRBD2; cdr3_length: 16; clone_size: -; cdr3_nt: TGTGCCAGCAGTTTAGAACTAGCGGGGGACGCCTACGAGCAGTACTTC; cdr3_aa: CASSLELAGDAYEQYF
v_call: TRBV5-4; j_call: TRBJ2-7; d_call: -; cdr3_length: 15; clone_size: -; cdr3_nt: TGTGCCAGCAGCCAACGGGCTAGGGGGACCTACGAGCAGTACTTC; cdr3_aa: CASSQRARGTYEQYF
v_call: TRBV5-1; j_call: TRBJ2-1; d_call: -; cdr3_length: 15; clone_size: -; cdr3_nt: TGCGCCAGCAGCTTGACAGGGGAGGCCTACAATGAGCAGTTCTTC; cdr3_aa: CASSLTGEAYNEQFF
v_call: TRBV9; j_call: TRBJ1-1; d_call: -; cdr3_length: 12; clone_size: -; cdr3_nt: TGTGCCAGCAGCGTAGGGGGGCCTGAAGCTTTCTTT; cdr3_aa: CASSVGGPEAFF
v_call: TRBV13; j_call: TRBJ1-1; d_call: TRBD1; cdr3_length: 15; clone_size: -; cdr3_nt: TGTGCCAGCAGCGGTCCGAGGAGGGGGCCCACTGAAGCTTTCTTT; cdr3_aa: CASSGPRRGPTEAFF
v_call: TRBV6-5; j_call: TRBJ2-4; d_call: TRBD2; cdr3_length: 15; clone_size: -; cdr3_nt: TGTGCCAGCAGTTGGTCCGGCGGGAGAGGGGACATTCAGTACTTC; cdr3_aa: CASSWSGGRGDIQYF
v_call: TRBV11-2; j_call: TRBJ1-1; d_call: -; cdr3_length: 13; clone_size: -; cdr3_nt: TGTGCCAGCAGCTTAGATCGCCAGGGGGAAGCTTTCTTT; cdr3_aa: CASSLDRQGEAFF
v_call: TRBV11-2; j_call: TRBJ1-1; d_call: -; cdr3_length: 15; clone_size: -; cdr3_nt: TGTGCCAGCAGCTTAGCCATCGCACAGGGAACTGAAGCTTTCTTT; cdr3_aa: CASSLAIAQGTEAFF
v_call: TRBV11-3; j_call: TRBJ2-2; d_call: -; cdr3_length: 14; clone_size: few; cdr3_nt: TGTGCCAGCAGCTTTCAACAGGACACCGGGGAGCTGTTTTTT; cdr3_aa: CASSFQQDTGELFF
v_call: TRBV2; j_call: TRBJ1-5; d_call: -; cdr3_length: 13; clone_size: -; cdr3_nt: TGTGCCACAATGGTGGAGGCTGATCAGCCCCAGCATTTT; cdr3_aa: CATMVEADQPQHF
v_call: TRBV5-1; j_call: TRBJ1-4; d_call: TRBD1; cdr3_length: 14; clone_size: -; cdr3_nt: TGCGCCAGCAGCTCGGGACAGGGAAATGAAAAACTGTTTTTT; cdr3_aa: CASSSGQGNEKLFF
v_call: TRBV7-2; j_call: TRBJ2-5; d_call: -; cdr3_length: 11; clone_size: -; cdr3_nt: TGTGCCAGCAGCCTTCGGGGGACCCAGTACTTC; cdr3_aa: CASSLRGTQYF
v_call: TRBV19; j_call: TRBJ1-1; d_call: TRBD1; cdr3_length: 13; clone_size: -; cdr3_nt: TGTGCCAGTAGTAGACAGGGGTCGCTCTGGACTTTCTTT; cdr3_aa: CASSRQGSLWTFF
v_call: TRBV30; j_call: TRBJ1-1; d_call: TRBD1; cdr3_length: 12; clone_size: -; cdr3_nt: TGTGCCTGGAGTGTACAGGGGATTGAAGCTTTCTTT; cdr3_aa: CAWSVQGIEAFF
v_call: TRBV7-9; j_call: TRBJ1-1; d_call: -; cdr3_length: 12; clone_size: -; cdr3_nt: TGTGCCAGCAGCTTCAGTGGCACTGAAGCTTTCTTT; cdr3_aa: CASSFSGTEAFF
v_call: TRBV29-1; j_call: TRBJ2-1; d_call: TRBD2; cdr3_length: 12; clone_size: -; cdr3_nt: TGCAGCGTTGCAAGCGGGAGCAATGAGCAGTTCTTC; cdr3_aa: CSVASGSNEQFF
v_call: TRBV5-4; j_call: TRBJ2-2; d_call: TRBD2; cdr3_length: 17; clone_size: -; cdr3_nt: TGTGCCAGCAGCCGTGATGGACTAGCGGGAGGGACCGGGGAGCTGTTTTTT; cdr3_aa: CASSRDGLAGGTGELFF
v_call: TRBV29-1; j_call: TRBJ1-2; d_call: TRBD1; cdr3_length: 13; clone_size: few; cdr3_nt: TGCAGCGTTGCTGGACAGGGGGCGGAAGGCTACACCTTC; cdr3_aa: CSVAGQGAEGYTF
v_call: TRBV5-1; j_call: TRBJ2-5; d_call: TRBD2; cdr3_length: 13; clone_size: -; cdr3_nt: TGCGCCAGCAGCTTAACGGGAGGAGAGACCCAGTACTTC; cdr3_aa: CASSLTGGETQYF
v_call: TRBV10-3; j_call: TRBJ1-1; d_call: -; cdr3_length: 15; clone_size: -; cdr3_nt: TGTGCCATCAGCGGGGGGGAACGACTGAACACTGAAGCTTTCTTT; cdr3_aa: CAISGGERLNTEAFF
v_call: TRBV11-3; j_call: TRBJ2-1; d_call: TRBD1; cdr3_length: 15; clone_size: -; cdr3_nt: TGTGCCAGCAGTCCTGACAGGGGGCCGTACAATGAGCAGTTCTTC; cdr3_aa: CASSPDRGPYNEQFF
v_call: TRBV18; j_call: TRBJ2-7; d_call: TRBD1; cdr3_length: 14; clone_size: few; cdr3_nt: TGTGCCAGCGAGGGACAGAGCCCTCCCTACGAGCAGTACTTC; cdr3_aa: CASEGQSPPYEQYF
v_call: TRBV10-3; j_call: TRBJ2-3; d_call: TRBD2; cdr3_length: 14; clone_size: few; cdr3_nt: TGTGCCATCAGTCTAGCGGGAGCCGGAGATACGCAGTATTTT; cdr3_aa: CAISLAGAGDTQYF
v_call: TRBV29-1; j_call: TRBJ1-2; d_call: -; cdr3_length: 14; clone_size: -; cdr3_nt: TGCAGCGTTGAACGGAGGCTAGCTAACTATGGCTACACCTTC; cdr3_aa: CSVERRLANYGYTF
v_call: TRBV5-1; j_call: TRBJ2-1; d_call: TRBD2; cdr3_length: 14; clone_size: -; cdr3_nt: TGCGCCAGCAGCTTGGCGGGACTAGGGAATGAGCAGTTCTTC; cdr3_aa: CASSLAGLGNEQFF
v_call: TRBV6-6; j_call: TRBJ2-7; d_call: -; cdr3_length: 12; clone_size: -; cdr3_nt: TGTGCCAGCAGTTACATACAAGACGAGCAGTACTTC; cdr3_aa: CASSYIQDEQYF
v_call: TRBV15; j_call: TRBJ2-7; d_call: TRBD2; cdr3_length: 15; clone_size: few; cdr3_nt: TGTGCCACCAGCAGAGATAGCGGGGACGCCTACGAGCAGTACTTC; cdr3_aa: CATSRDSGDAYEQYF
v_call: TRBV11-3; j_call: TRBJ2-5; d_call: TRBD1; cdr3_length: 12; clone_size: -; cdr3_nt: TGTGCCAGCAGTGACAGGGGAGAGACCCAGTACTTC; cdr3_aa: CASSDRGETQYF
v_call: TRBV5-4; j_call: TRBJ2-3; d_call: -; cdr3_length: 13; clone_size: few; cdr3_nt: TGTGCCAGCAGTACCCCGGGTACGGATACGCAGTATTTT; cdr3_aa: CASSTPGTDTQYF
v_call: TRBV19; j_call: TRBJ2-2; d_call: -; cdr3_length: 15; clone_size: -; cdr3_nt: TGTGCCAGTAGTATAGGCAGGACGAACACCGGGGAGCTGTTTTTT; cdr3_aa: CASSIGRTNTGELFF
v_call: TRBV2; j_call: TRBJ2-2; d_call: TRBD1; cdr3_length: 15; clone_size: -; cdr3_nt: TGTGCCAGCAGTCGGGACAGGGCGAACACCGGGGAGCTGTTTTTT; cdr3_aa: CASSRDRANTGELFF
v_call: TRBV7-9; j_call: TRBJ1-5; d_call: TRBD1; cdr3_length: 16; clone_size: few; cdr3_nt: TGTGCCAGCAGCTACGGGACAGGGGGCACCAATCAGCCCCAGCATTTT; cdr3_aa: CASSYGTGGTNQPQHF
v_call: TRBV7-9; j_call: TRBJ2-3; d_call: -; cdr3_length: 15; clone_size: few; cdr3_nt: TGTGCCAGCAGCCCGCCCTCCTGGCAGATTGATACGCAGTATTTT; cdr3_aa: CASSPPSWQIDTQYF
v_call: TRBV29-1; j_call: TRBJ1-5; d_call: TRBD1; cdr3_length: 14; clone_size: once; cdr3_nt: TGCAGCGCATCGACAGGGGCCCTCAATCAGCCCCAGCATTTT; cdr3_aa: CSASTGALNQPQHF
v_call: TRBV2; j_call: TRBJ1-2; d_call: TRBD1; cdr3_length: 15; clone_size: few; cdr3_nt: TGTGCCAGCAGCCCACGCGGACAGGGAAGGGTCGGCTACACCTTC; cdr3_aa: CASSPRGQGRVGYTF
v_call: TRBV6-5; j_call: TRBJ2-7; d_call: TRBD1; cdr3_length: 13; clone_size: -; cdr3_nt: TGTGCCAGCAGGGGCGGACAGGGCAGCGAGCAGTACTTC; cdr3_aa: CASRGGQGSEQYF
v_call: TRBV7-2; j_call: TRBJ2-7; d_call: TRBD1; cdr3_length: 12; clone_size: -; cdr3_nt: TGTGCCAGCAGCCCGTACAGGGGCGAGCAGTACTTC; cdr3_aa: CASSPYRGEQYF
v_call: TRBV7-9; j_call: TRBJ1-1; d_call: -; cdr3_length: 14; clone_size: few; cdr3_nt: TGTGCCAGCAGCTTAGAACCCATGGCCGCGGCAGCTTTCTTT; cdr3_aa: CASSLEPMAAAAFF
v_call: TRBV5-1; j_call: TRBJ2-1; d_call: -; cdr3_length: 15; clone_size: -; cdr3_nt: TGCGCCAGCAGCTTGGTGCCGGGTACACACAATGAGCAGTTCTTC; cdr3_aa: CASSLVPGTHNEQFF
v_call: TRBV15; j_call: TRBJ1-2; d_call: -; cdr3_length: 15; clone_size: few; cdr3_nt: TGTGCCACCAGCATTCCAGGGGTGAGCAACTATGGCTACACCTTC; cdr3_aa: CATSIPGVSNYGYTF
v_call: TRBV15; j_call: TRBJ2-7; d_call: TRBD1; cdr3_length: 13; clone_size: few; cdr3_nt: TGTGCCACCAGCAGGGACAGGGGGTCCGGGCAGTACTTC; cdr3_aa: CATSRDRGSGQYF
v_call: TRBV7-2; j_call: TRBJ2-1; d_call: TRBD2; cdr3_length: 15; clone_size: few; cdr3_nt: TGTGCCAGCAGCTTGAGGGGACTAGCGGACAATGAGCAGTTCTTC; cdr3_aa: CASSLRGLADNEQFF